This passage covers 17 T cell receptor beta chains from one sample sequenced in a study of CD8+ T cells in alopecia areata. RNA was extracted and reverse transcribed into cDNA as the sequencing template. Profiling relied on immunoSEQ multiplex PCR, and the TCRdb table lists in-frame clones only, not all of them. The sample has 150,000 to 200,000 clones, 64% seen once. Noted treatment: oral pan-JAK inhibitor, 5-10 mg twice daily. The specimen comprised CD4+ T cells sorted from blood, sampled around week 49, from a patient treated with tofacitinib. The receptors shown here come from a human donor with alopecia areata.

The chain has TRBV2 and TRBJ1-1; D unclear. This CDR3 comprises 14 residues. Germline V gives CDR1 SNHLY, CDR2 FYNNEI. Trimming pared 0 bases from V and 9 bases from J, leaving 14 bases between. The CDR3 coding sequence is TGTGCCAGCAGTGAAGCTATCGCCACGGCTAAAGCTTTCTTT. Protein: CASSEAIATAKAFF.

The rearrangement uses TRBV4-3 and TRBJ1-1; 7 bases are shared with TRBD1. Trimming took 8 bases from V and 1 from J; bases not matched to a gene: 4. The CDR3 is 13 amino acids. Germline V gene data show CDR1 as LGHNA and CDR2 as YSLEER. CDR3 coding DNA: TGCGCCAGCTCCACAGGGGCGAACACTGAAGCTTTCTTT. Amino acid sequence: CASSTGANTEAFF.

In DNA form, the CDR3 reads TGCAGCGTTTTACCAGATACGCAGTATTTT. Protein: CSVLPDTQYF. This chain uses TRBV29-1 with TRBJ2-3; no definite D call. With 5 bases removed from V and 4 bases from J, the gap between germline ends came to 4 bases. Germline assignment: CDR1 SQVTM and CDR2 ANQGSEA. CDR3 size: 10 residues.

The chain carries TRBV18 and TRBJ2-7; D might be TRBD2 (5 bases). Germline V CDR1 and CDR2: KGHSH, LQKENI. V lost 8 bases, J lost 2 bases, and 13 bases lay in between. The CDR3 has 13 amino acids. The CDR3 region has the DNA TGTGCCAGCGGGCAAGACGGGACCTACGAGCAGTACTTC. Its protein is CASGQDGTYEQYF.

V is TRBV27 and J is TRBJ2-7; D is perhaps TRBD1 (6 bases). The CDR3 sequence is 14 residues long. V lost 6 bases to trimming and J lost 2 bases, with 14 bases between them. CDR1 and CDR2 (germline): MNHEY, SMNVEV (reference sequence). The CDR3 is CASRSGVGTYEQYF. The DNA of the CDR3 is TGTGCCAGCAGATCAGGGGTCGGCACCTACGAGCAGTACTTC.

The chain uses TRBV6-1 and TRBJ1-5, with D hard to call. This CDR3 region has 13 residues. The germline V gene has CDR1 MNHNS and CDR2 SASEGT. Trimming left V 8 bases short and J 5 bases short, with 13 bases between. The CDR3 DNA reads TGTGCCAGCCAAAGGGAGTTGGATCAGCCCCAGCATTTT. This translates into CASQRELDQPQHF.

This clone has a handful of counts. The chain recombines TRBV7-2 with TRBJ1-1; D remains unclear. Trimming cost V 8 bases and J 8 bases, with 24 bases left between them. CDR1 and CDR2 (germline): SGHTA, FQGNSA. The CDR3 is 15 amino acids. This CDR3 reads CASAFRPGLVLEAFF. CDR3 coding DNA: TGTGCCAGCGCTTTTCGGCCCGGACTGGTCCTCGAAGCTTTCTTT.

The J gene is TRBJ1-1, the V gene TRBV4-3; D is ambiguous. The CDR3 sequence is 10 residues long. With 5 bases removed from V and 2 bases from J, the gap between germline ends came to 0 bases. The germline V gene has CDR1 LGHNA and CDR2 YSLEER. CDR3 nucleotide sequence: TGCGCCAGCAGCAACACTGAAGCTTTCTTT. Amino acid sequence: CASSNTEAFF.

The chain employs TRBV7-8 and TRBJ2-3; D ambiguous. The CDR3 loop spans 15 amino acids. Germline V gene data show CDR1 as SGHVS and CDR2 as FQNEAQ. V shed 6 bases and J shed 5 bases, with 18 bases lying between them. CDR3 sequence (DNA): TGTGCCAGCAGGTTTACGGCTACCCTCGGAGATACGCAGTATTTT. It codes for CASRFTATLGDTQYF.

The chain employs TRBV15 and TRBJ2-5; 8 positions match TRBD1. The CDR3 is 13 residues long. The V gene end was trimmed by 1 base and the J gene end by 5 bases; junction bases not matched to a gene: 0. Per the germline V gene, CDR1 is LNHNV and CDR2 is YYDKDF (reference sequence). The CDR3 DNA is TGTGCCACCAGCAGAGGGGACAGGGAGACCCAGTACTTC. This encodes CATSRGDRETQYF.

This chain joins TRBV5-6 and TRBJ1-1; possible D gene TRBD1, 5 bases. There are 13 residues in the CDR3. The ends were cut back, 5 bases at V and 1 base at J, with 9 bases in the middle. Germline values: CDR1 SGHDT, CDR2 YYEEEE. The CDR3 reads CASRGLENTEAFF. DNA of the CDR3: TGTGCCAGCAGGGGACTGGAGAACACTGAAGCTTTCTTT.

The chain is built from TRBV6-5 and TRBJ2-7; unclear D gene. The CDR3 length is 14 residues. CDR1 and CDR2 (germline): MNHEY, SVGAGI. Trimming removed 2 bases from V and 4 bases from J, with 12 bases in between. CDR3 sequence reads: CASSYNRGRYEQYF. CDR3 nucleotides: TGTGCCAGCAGTTACAACAGAGGAAGATACGAGCAGTACTTC.

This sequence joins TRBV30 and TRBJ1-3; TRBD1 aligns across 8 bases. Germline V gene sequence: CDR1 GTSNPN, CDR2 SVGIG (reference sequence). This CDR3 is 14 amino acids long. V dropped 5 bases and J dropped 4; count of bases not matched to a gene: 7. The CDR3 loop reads CAWGQGGIGNTIYF. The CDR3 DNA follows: TGTGCCTGGGGACAGGGAGGCATAGGAAACACCATATATTTT.

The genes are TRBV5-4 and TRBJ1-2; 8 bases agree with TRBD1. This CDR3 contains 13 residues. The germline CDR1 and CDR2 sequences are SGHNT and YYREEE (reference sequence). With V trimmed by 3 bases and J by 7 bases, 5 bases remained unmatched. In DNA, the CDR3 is TGTGCCAGCAGCTGGCAGGGGGCCGGTGGCTACACCTTC. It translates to CASSWQGAGGYTF.

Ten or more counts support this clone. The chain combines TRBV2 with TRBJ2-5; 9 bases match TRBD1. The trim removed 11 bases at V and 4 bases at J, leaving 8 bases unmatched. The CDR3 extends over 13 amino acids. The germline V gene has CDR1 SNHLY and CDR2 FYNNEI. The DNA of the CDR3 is TGTGCCGGTCGGACAGGGGTTACAGAGACCCAGTACTTC. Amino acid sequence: CAGRTGVTETQYF. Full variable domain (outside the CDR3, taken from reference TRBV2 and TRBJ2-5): EPEVTQTPSHQVTQMGQEVILRCVPISNHLYFYWYRQILGQKVEFLVSFYNNEISEKSEIFDDQFSVERPDGSNFTLKIRSTKLEDSAMYFCAGRTGVTETQYFGPGTRLLVL.

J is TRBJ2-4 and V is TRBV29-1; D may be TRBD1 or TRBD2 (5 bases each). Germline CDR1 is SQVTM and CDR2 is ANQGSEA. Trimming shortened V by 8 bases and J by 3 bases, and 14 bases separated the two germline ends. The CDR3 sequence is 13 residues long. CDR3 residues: CSTRGSVKNIQYF. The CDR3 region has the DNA TGCAGCACCCGGGGCTCCGTCAAAAACATTCAGTACTTC.

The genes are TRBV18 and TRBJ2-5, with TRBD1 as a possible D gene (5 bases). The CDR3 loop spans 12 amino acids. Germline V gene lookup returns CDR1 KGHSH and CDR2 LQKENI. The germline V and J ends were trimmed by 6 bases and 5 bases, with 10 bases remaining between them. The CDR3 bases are TGTGCCAGCTCCCAGGGCTGGGAGACCCAGTACTTC. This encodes CASSQGWETQYF.